This TCR beta chain was sequenced during a study of shared clonotypes between healthy human individuals. Findings and caveats of the study: At large depth, rarefaction still showed sorted-subset sequencing to be incomplete.

The CDR3 totals 13 residues. V lost 3 bases and J lost 4; bases outside the gene matches: 1. In germline, CDR1 is SGHTA, CDR2 FQGNSA. In replicate PCRs of sorted subsets, approximately 200 ng DNA, some 28,000 T cell genomes, was used. Sequencing was performed with immunoSEQ multiplex PCR; in TCRdb, only in-frame clones are kept and a portion is missing. The sample includes fewer than 1.6 million clones, 97% to 99% of them seen just once. With respect to this clone: Its antigen is currently unknown. This same CDR3 is encoded by further DNA sequences in the sample.

The receptor's source is a man under 40 in good health. The genes are TRBV7-2 and TRBJ1-2, with TRBD1 identical over 8 bases. Specimen: naive CD4+ T cells sorted from blood. The subset denotes: CD45RA+ positively selected. In DNA form, the CDR3 reads TGTGCCAGCAGCTTGGACAGGGCCTATGGCTACACCTTC. Amino acid sequence: CASSLDRAYGYTF.